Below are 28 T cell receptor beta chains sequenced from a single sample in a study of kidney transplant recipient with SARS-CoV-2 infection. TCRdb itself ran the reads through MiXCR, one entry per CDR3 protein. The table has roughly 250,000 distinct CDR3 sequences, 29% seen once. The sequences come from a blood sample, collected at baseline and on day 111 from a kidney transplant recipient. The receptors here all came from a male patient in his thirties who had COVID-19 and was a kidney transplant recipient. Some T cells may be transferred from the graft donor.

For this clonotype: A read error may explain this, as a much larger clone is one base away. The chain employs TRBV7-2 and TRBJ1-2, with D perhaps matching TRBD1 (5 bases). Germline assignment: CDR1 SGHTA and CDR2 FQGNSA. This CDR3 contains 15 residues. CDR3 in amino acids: CASNLDPGTNYGYTF. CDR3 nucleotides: TGTGCCAGCAACTTAGATCCAGGGACTAACTATGGCTACACCTTC.

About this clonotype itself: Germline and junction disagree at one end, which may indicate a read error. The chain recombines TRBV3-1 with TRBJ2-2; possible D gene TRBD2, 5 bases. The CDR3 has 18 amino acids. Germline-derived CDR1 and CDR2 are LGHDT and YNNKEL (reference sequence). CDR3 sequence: CASSNPSPISGLTGEPFF. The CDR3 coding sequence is TGTGCCAGCAGCAATCCGAGTCCCATTTCAGGCTTGACCGGGGAGCCGTTTTTT.

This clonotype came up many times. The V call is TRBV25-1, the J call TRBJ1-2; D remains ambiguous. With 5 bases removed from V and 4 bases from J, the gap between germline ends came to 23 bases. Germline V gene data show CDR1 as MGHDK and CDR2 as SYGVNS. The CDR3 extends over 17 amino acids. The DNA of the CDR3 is TGTGCCAGCAGTTCGTGTCTAGAACTGGGAAAGACCTATGGCTACACCTTC. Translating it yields CASSSCLELGKTYGYTF.

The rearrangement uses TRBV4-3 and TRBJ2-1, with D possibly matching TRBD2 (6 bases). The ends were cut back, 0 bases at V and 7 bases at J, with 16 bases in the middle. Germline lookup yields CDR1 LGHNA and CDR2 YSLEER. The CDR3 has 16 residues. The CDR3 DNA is TGCGCCAGCAGCCAAGAACCCAGACTAGAGGTGAATGAGCAGTTCTTC. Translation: CASSQEPRLEVNEQFF.

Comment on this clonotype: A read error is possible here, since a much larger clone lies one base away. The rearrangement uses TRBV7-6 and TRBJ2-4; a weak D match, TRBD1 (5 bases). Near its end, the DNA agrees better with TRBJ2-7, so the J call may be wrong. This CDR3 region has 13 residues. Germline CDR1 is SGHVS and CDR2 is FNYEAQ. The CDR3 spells CAGSSRQFLEQYF. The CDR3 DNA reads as TGTGCCGGCAGCTCCCGACAGTTTCTCGAGCAGTACTTC.

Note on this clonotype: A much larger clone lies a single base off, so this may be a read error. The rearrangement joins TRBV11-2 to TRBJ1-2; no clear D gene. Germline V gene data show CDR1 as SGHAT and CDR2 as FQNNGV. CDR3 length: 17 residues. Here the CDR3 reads CASSNLRTSRKTYGHTF. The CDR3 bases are TGTGCCAGCAGCAATTTAAGAACAAGCAGAAAGACCTATGGCCACACCTTC. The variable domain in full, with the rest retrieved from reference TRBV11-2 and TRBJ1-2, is EAGVAQSPRYKIIEKRQSVAFWCNPISGHATLYWYQQILGQGPKLLIQFQNNGVVDDSQLPKDRFSAERLKGVDSTLKIQPAKLEDSAVYLCASSNLRTSRKTYGHTFGSGTRLTVV.

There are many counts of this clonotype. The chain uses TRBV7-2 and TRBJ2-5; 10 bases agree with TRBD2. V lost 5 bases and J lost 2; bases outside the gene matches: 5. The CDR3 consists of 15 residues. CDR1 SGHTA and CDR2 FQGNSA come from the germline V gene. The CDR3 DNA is TGTGCCAGCAGCCCAGGGACTAGCGCTCAAGAGACCCAGTACTTC. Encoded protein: CASSPGTSAQETQYF.

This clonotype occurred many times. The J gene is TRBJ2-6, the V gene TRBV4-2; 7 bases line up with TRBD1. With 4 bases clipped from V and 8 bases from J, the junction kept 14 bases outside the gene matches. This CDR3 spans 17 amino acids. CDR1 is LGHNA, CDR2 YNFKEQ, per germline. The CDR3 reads CASSPYHSGQNPNVLTF. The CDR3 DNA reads TGTGCCAGCAGCCCTTACCACTCGGGACAGAATCCCAACGTCCTGACTTTC.

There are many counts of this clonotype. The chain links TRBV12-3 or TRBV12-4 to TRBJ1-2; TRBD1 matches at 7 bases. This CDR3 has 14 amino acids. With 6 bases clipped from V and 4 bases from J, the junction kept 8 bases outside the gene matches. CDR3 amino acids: CASSRQGSSYGYTF. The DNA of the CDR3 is TGTGCCAGCAGCCGACAGGGATCCTCCTATGGCTACACCTTC.

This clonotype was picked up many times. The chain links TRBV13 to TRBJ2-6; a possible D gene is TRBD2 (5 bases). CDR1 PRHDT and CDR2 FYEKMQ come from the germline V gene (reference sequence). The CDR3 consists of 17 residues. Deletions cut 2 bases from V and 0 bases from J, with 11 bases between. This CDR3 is CASSLLAGGSGANVLTF. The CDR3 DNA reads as TGTGCCAGCAGCTTATTGGCAGGAGGCTCTGGGGCCAACGTCCTGACTTTC.

The CDR3 sequence is CASSRTGHEGRTYGYTF. DNA of the CDR3: TGTGCCAGCAGCCGTACGGGTCACGAGGGAAGGACCTATGGCTACACCTTC. This chain links TRBV7-1 with TRBJ1-2; D gene ambiguous. TRBV7-1 is an ORF for which the function is uncertain. Trimming took off 5 bases at V and 4 bases at J, with 23 bases between the two ends. The CDR3 totals 17 residues.

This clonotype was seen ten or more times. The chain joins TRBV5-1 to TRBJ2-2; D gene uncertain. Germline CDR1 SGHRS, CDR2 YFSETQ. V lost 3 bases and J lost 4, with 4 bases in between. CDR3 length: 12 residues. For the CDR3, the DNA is TGCGCCAGCAGCTCACGCACCGGGGAGCTGTTTTTT. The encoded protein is CASSSRTGELFF.

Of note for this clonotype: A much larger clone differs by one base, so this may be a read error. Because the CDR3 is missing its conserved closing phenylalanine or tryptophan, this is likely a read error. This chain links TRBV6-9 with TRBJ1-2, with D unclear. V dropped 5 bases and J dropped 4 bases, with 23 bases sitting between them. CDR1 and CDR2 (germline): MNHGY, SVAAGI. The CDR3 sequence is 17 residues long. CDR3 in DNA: TGTGCCAGCAGTGCTGCGGTGCCTTACGGAAAGACCTATGGCTACACCCTC. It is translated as CASSAAVPYGKTYGYTL.

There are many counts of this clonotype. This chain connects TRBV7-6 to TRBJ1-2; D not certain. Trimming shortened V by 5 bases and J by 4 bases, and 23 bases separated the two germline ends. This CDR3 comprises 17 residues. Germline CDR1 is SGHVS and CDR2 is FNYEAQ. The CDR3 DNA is TGTGCCAGCAGCGCGCAGGATGAATCTCGAAAGACCTATGGCTACACCTTC. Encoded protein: CASSAQDESRKTYGYTF. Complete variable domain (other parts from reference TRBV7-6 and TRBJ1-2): GAGVSQSPRYKVTKRGQDVALRCDPISGHVSLYWYRQALGQGPEFLTYFNYEAQQDKSGLPNDRFSAERPEGSISTLTIQRTEQRDSAMYRCASSAQDESRKTYGYTFGSGTRLTVV.

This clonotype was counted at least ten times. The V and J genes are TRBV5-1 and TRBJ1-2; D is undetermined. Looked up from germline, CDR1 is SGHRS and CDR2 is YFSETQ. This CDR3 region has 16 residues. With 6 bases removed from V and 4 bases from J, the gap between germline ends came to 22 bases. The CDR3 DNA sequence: TGCGCCAGCACCAATGGATCGGTTCGAAAGACCTATGGCTACACCTTC. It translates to CASTNGSVRKTYGYTF.

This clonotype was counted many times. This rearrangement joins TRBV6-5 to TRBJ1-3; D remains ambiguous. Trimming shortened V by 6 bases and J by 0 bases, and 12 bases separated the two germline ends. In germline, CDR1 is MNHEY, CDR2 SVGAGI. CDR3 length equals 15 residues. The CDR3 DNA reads TGTGCCAGCAGCCGCGTGACCGACTCTGGAAACACCATATATTTT. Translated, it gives CASSRVTDSGNTIYF.

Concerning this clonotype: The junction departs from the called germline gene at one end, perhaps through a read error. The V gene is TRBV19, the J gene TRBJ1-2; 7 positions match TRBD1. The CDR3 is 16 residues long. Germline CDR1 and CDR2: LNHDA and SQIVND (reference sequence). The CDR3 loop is CAGSITTGRENYSYTF. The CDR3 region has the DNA TGTGCCGGTAGTATAACGACAGGGCGAGAGAACTATAGCTACACCTTC. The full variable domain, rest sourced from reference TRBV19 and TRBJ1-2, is DGGITQSPKYLFRKEGQNVTLSCEQNLNHDAMYWYRQDPGQGLRLIYYSQIVNDFQKGDIAEGYSVSREKKESFPLTVTSAQKNPTAFYLCAGSITTGRENYSYTFGSGTRLTVV.

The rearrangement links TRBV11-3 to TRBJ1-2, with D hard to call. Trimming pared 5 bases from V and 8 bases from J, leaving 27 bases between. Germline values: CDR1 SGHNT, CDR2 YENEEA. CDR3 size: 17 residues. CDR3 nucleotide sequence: TGTGCCAGCAGCAATTGTACCGAACTCGGAAAGACCTACGGCTACACCTTC. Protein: CASSNCTELGKTYGYTF.

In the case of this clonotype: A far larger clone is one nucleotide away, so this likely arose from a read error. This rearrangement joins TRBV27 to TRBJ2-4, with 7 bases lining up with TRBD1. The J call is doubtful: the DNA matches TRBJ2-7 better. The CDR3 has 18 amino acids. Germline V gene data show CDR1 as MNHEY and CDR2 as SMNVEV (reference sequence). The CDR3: CASNLSLPLTGYSYEQYF. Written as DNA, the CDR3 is TGTGCCAGCAACCTTAGCCTCCCCCTGACAGGGTACTCCTACGAGCAGTACTTC.

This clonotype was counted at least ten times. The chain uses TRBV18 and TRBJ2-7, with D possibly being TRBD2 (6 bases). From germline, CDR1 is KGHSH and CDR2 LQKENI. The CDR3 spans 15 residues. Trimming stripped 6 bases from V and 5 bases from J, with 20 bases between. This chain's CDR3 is CASSPGLLMGDEQYF. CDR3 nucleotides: TGTGCCAGCTCGCCTGGACTACTAATGGGGGACGAGCAGTACTTC.

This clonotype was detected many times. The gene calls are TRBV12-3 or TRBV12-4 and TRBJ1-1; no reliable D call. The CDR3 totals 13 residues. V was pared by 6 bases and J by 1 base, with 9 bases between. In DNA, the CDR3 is TGTGCCAGCAGCGTCCCCCCGAACACTGAAGCTTTCTTT. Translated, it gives CASSVPPNTEAFF.

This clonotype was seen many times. The CDR3 sequence is CASSLLNHEGKTYGYTF. For the CDR3, the DNA is TGTGCCAGCAGCTTACTAAATCACGAGGGAAAGACCTATGGCTACACCTTC. This chain joins TRBV7-1 and TRBJ1-2; D remains unclear. TRBV7-1 is assigned to the ORF class and has an uncertain function. This CDR3 is 17 amino acids long. V was cut by 4 bases and J by 4 bases, with 22 bases left in between.

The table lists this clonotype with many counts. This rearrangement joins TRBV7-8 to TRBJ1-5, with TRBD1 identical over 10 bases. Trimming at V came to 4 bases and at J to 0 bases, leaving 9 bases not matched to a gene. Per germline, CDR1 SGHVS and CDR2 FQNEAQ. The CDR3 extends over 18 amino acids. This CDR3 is CASSWGQGMRVSNQPQHF. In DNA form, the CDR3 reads TGTGCCAGCAGCTGGGGACAGGGGATGAGGGTTAGCAATCAGCCCCAGCATTTT.

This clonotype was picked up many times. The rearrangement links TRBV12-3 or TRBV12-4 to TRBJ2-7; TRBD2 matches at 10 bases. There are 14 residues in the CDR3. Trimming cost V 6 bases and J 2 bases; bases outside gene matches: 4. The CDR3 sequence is CASRASGGAYEQYF. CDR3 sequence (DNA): TGTGCCAGCAGGGCTAGCGGGGGTGCCTACGAGCAGTACTTC.

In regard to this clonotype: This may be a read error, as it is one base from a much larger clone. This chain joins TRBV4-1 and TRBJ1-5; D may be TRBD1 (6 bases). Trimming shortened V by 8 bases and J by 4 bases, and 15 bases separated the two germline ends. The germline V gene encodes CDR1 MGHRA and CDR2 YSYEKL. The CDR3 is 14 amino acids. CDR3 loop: CASAQTGTNQPQHF. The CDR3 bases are TGCGCCAGCGCCCAGACAGGAACTAATCAGCCCCAGCATTTT.

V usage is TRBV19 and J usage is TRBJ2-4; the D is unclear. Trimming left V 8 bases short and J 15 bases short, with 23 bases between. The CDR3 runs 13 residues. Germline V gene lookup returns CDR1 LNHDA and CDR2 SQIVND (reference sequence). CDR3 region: CASVGWPQETLYF. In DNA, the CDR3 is TGTGCCAGTGTAGGGTGGCCCCAAGAGACCCTGTACTTC.

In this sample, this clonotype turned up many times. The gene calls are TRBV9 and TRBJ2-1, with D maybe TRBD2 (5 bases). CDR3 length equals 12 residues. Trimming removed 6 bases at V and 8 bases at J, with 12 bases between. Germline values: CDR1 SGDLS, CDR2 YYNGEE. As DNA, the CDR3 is TGTGCCAGCACCGTCGGGGTGGATGAGCAGTTCTTC. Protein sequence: CASTVGVDEQFF.

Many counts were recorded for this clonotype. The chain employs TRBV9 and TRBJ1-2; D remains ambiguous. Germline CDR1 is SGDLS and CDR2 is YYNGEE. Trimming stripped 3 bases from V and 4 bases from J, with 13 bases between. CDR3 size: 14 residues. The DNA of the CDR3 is TGTGCCAGCAGCGGTCCGAGGGCAGGCTATGGCTACACCTTC. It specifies CASSGPRAGYGYTF. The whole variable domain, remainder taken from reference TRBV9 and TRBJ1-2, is DSGVTQTPKHLITATGQRVTLRCSPRSGDLSVYWYQQSLDQGLQFLIQYYNGEERAKGNILERFSAQQFPDLHSELNLSSLELGDSALYFCASSGPRAGYGYTFGSGTRLTVV.